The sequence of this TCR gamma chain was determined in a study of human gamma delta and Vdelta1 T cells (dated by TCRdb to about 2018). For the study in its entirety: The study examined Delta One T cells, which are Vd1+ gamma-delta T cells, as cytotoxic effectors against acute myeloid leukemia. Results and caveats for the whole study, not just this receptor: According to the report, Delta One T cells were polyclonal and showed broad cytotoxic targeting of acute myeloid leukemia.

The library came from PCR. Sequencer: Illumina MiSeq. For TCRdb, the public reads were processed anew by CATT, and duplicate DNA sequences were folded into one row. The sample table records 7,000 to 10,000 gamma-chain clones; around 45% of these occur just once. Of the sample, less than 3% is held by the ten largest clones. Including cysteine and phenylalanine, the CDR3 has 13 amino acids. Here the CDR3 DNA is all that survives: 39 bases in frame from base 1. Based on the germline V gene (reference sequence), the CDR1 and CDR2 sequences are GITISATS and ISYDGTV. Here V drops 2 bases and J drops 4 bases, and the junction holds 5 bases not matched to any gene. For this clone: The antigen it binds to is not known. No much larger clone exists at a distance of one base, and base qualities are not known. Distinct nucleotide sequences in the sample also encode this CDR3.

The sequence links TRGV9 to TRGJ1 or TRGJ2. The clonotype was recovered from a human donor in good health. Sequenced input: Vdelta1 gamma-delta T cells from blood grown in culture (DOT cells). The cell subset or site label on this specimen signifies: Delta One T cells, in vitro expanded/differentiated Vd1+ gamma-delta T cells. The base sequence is TGTGCCTTGTGGGAGGGAGGATATTATAAGAAACTCTTT. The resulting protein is CALWEGGYYKKLF.